The rows below give T cell receptor beta chains drawn from one sample of a study of cytomegalovirus exposure and HLA in healthy donors. Clones were sequenced by immunoSEQ multiplex PCR, and TCRdb holds only the in-frame ones, with some missing. The sample contains a few hundred thousand clones, roughly 88% of which appear only once. The specimen sequenced was PBMCs. The source is a woman between 18 and 30 years old in good health and CMV-seronegative. Both conserved end residues are part of each CDR3. D genes are given only for firm matches. Not all rows give a size; the values are once, few, many and, for expanded clones, a class.

j_call clone_size v_call d_call cdr3_nt cdr3_aa
TRBJ2-1 NA TRBV30 NA TGTGCCTGGAGCGGGGACTGGGCCTACAATGAGCAGTTCTTC CAWSGDWAYNEQFF
TRBJ2-5 NA TRBV30 TRBD2 TGTGCCTGGAGCCCGACTAGCGCATACCAAGAGACCCAGTACTTC CAWSPTSAYQETQYF
TRBJ1-5 once TRBV7-2 NA TGTGCCAGCAGCTTAGTCACGGGATCGGGTCAGCCCCAGCATTTT CASSLVTGSGQPQHF
TRBJ2-7 few TRBV7-2 TRBD2 TGTGCCAGCAGCTTATTAGAGAGCGGGAGGTACTCCTACGAGCAGTACTTC CASSLLESGRYSYEQYF
TRBJ2-5 NA TRBV7-6 TRBD2 TGTGCCAGCAGCGTTGGGACTAGTGGGAGGGAGACCCAGTACTTC CASSVGTSGRETQYF
TRBJ2-7 NA TRBV28 NA TGTGCCAGCAGCCTCCCCCCGTGGCGGGTGCCGTCGGTGCAGTACTTC CASSLPPWRVPSVQYF
TRBJ2-3 NA TRBV6-6 NA TGTGCCAGCAGTTACGCGACGGGAGAGTTAGATACGCAGTATTTT CASSYATGELDTQYF
TRBJ2-1 NA TRBV7-3 NA TGTGCCAGCAGCTTGGGGGGAACTTACAATGAGCAGTTCTTC CASSLGGTYNEQFF
TRBJ2-7 NA TRBV6-5 NA TGTGCCAGCAGTTACGGGAGGACGTTCGGCGAGCAGTACTTC CASSYGRTFGEQYF
TRBJ2-1 few TRBV5-4 NA TGTGCCAGCAGCTTGCCTTACAATGAGCAGTTCTTC CASSLPYNEQFF
TRBJ2-1 NA TRBV10-3 TRBD2 TGTGCCATCAAATCCGGGACTAGCGGGATTATTCCCCAGTTCTTC CAIKSGTSGIIPQFF
TRBJ2-7 NA TRBV27 NA TGTGCCAGCAGTTTCCTTCGGCGCGGCAACGTCTACGAGCAGTACTTC CASSFLRRGNVYEQYF
TRBJ2-5 NA TRBV5-1 NA TGCGCCAGCAGCGACGGTGGGCCCGAAGAGACCCAGTACTTC CASSDGGPEETQYF
TRBJ2-7 NA TRBV5-4 NA TGTGCCAGCACCAACCGGAACTGGGGCGACGAGCAGTACTTC CASTNRNWGDEQYF
TRBJ2-3 NA TRBV6-1 TRBD2 TGTGCCAGCAGTGAGACTAGCACGCAGTATTTT CASSETSTQYF
TRBJ2-2 NA TRBV28 TRBD1 TGTGCCAGCAGTTCACATCCGGGACAGGGGGCCGACGGGGAGCTGTTTTTT CASSSHPGQGADGELFF
TRBJ1-1 NA TRBV28 TRBD1 TGTGCCAGCTTGAGGGGGCCGAACACTGAAGCTTTCTTT CASLRGPNTEAFF
TRBJ2-7 NA TRBV5-3 NA TGTGCCAGAAGGGCGGGATCCTACGAGCAGTACTTC CARRAGSYEQYF
TRBJ1-2 NA TRBV29-1 NA TGCAGCGCCCCTAATGAATCTAACTATGGCTACACCTTC CSAPNESNYGYTF
TRBJ2-1 once TRBV11-3 NA TGTGCCAGCAGCTTGGAAGGAGAGGGATACAATGAGCAGTTCTTC CASSLEGEGYNEQFF